This T cell receptor (beta chain) originates from a study of T cell changes during pregnancy in multiple sclerosis. Measured with immunoSEQ multiplex PCR; TCRdb has only the in-frame clones, and not every one. This sample has about 17,000 clones, with more than 70% found just once. This clone appeared a few times. Germline V gives CDR1 GTSNPN, CDR2 SVGIG (reference sequence). The length of the CDR3 is 14 residues. The V and J ends lost 1 base and 9 bases, in that order; junction bases with no gene match: 6. V is TRBV30 and J is TRBJ1-6; TRBD1 matches 7 bases. Sequenced here: CD8+ T cells from peripheral blood mononuclear cells, sampled after pregnancy. This TCR came from a female donor with multiple sclerosis, enrolled in a pregnancy study. For the CDR3, the DNA is TGTGCCTGGAGTGCGGGAGGGGGCAGTTCACCCCTCCACTTT. It translates to CAWSAGGGSSPLHF. Full variable domain (missing parts from reference TRBV30 and TRBJ1-6): SQTIHQWPATLVQPVGSPLSLECTVEGTSNPNLYWYRQAAGRGLQLLFYSVGIGQISSEVPQNLSASRPQDRQFILSSKKLLLSDSGFYLCAWSAGGGSSPLHFGNGTRLTVT.